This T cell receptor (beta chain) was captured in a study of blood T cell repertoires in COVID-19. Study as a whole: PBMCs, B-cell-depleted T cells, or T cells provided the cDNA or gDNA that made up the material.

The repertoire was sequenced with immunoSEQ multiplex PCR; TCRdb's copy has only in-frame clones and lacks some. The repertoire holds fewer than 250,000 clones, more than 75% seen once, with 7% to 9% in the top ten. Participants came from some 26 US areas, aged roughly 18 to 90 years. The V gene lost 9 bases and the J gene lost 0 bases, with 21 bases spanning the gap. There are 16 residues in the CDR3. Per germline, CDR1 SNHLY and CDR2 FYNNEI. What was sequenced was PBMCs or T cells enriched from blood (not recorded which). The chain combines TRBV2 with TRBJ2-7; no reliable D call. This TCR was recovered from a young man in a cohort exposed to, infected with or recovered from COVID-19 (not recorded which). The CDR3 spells CASSPPLSLSSYEQYF. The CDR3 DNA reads TGTGCCAGTTCTCCCCCACTTTCGTTAAGCTCCTACGAGCAGTACTTC.